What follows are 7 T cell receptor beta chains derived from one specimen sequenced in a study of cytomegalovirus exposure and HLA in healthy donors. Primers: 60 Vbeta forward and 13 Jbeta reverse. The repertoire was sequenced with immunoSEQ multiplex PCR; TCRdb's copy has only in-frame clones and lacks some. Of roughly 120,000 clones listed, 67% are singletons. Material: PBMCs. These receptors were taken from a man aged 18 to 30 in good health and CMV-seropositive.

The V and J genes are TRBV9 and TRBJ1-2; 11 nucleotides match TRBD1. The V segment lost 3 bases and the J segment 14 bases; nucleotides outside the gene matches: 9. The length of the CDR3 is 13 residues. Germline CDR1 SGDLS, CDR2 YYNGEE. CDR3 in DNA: TGTGCCAGCAGCGCCTCGGACAGGGGGCTTAAGACCTTC. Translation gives CASSASDRGLKTF.

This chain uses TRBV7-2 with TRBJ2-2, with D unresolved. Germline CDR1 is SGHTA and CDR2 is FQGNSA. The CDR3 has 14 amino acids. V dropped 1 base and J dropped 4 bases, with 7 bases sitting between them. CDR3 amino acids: CASSLGPSTGELFF. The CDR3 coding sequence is TGTGCCAGCAGCTTAGGGCCTAGCACCGGGGAGCTGTTTTTT.

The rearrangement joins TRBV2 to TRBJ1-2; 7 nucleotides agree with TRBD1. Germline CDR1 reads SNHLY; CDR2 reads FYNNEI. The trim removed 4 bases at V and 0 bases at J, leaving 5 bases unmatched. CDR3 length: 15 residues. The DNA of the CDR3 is TGTGCCAGCAGTGGACAGGGAGGCCCTAACTATGGCTACACCTTC. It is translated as CASSGQGGPNYGYTF.

The DNA of the CDR3 is TGCGCCAGCAGCCTGGGGAGGGGCGACTCCTACGAGCAGTACTTC. It is translated as CASSLGRGDSYEQYF. The chain carries TRBV5-1 and TRBJ2-7; 7 nucleotides match TRBD2. The CDR3 runs to 15 residues. V shed 4 bases and J 0 bases; nucleotides not matched to a gene: 7. CDR1 is SGHRS and CDR2 is YFSETQ in the germline V gene.

The DNA of the CDR3 is TGTGCCTCGGGGGCTAGCGGGGGGCCCTACGAGCAGTACTTC. Protein: CASGASGGPYEQYF. The rearrangement links TRBV19 to TRBJ2-7; 11 bases are shared with TRBD2. The germline CDR1 and CDR2 sequences are LNHDA and SQIVND (reference sequence). This CDR3 contains 14 residues. V shed 11 bases, J shed 2 bases, and the junction held 8 bases outside the gene matches. Drawing the rest from reference TRBV19 and TRBJ2-7, the complete variable domain is DGGITQSPKYLFRKEGQNVTLSCEQNLNHDAMYWYRQDPGQGLRLIYYSQIVNDFQKGDIAEGYSVSREKKESFPLTVTSAQKNPTAFYLCASGASGGPYEQYFGPGTRLTVT.

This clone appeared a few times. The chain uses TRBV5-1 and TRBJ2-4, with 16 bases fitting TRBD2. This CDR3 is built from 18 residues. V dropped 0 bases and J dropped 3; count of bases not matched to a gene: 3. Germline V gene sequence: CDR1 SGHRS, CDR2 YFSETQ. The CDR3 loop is CASSLVGLAGGIKNIQYF. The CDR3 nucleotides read TGCGCCAGCAGCTTGGTGGGACTAGCGGGGGGGATCAAAAACATTCAGTACTTC.

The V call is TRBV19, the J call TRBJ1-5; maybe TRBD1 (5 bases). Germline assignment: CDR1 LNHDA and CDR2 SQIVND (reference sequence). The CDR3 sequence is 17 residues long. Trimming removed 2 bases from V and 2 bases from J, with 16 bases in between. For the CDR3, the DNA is TGTGCCAGTAGTATATCGCCCGCAGGGCATGGCAATCAGCCCCAGCATTTT. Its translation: CASSISPAGHGNQPQHF.